The next 23 T cell receptor beta chains were all read from a single sample in a study of human T cells and chemical hapten exposure. Time point denoted: patch test 2, 6 weeks after DPC sensitization. Specified treatment: therapeutic diphenylcyclopropenone sensitization with weekly scalp DPC. Using its own MiXCR run on the RACE reads, TCRdb lists one record per CDR3 protein. Among some 71,000 distinct CDR3 sequences, 10% were seen once, and the ten largest hold approximately 7%. The specimen was whole blood, collected in connection with sensitization to the hapten diphenylcyclopropenone (DPC). These receptors came from a woman in her forties or fifties with alopecia areata. Some clones in this sample may be carry-over from other donors' samples.

This clonotype was detected many times. The chain links TRBV12-3 or TRBV12-4 to TRBJ1-3, with D maybe TRBD1 (5 bases). The CDR3 extends over 16 amino acids. With 6 bases removed from V and 0 bases from J, the gap between germline ends came to 15 bases. The CDR3 nucleotides read TGTGCCAGCAGACCTTCGGGACGGCACTCTGGAAACACCATATATTTT. Protein sequence: CASRPSGRHSGNTIYF.

In its sample, this clonotype was seen a few times. This chain joins TRBV5-1 and TRBJ2-3; TRBD2 agrees at 11 bases. J gave up 5 bases and V 0 bases, and 2 bases lay outside the gene matches. The CDR3 sequence is 15 residues long. CDR1 is SGHRS, CDR2 YFSETQ, per germline. CDR3: CASSLGLAGIDTQYF. CDR3 DNA: TGCGCCAGCAGCTTGGGACTAGCGGGAATAGATACGCAGTATTTT. The full variable domain, rest sourced from reference TRBV5-1 and TRBJ2-3, is KAGVTQTPRYLIKTRGQQVTLSCSPISGHRSVSWYQQTPGQGLQFLFEYFSETQRNKGNFPGRFSGRQFSNSRSEMNVSTLELGDSALYLCASSLGLAGIDTQYFGPGTRLTVL.

The chain employs TRBV7-9 and TRBJ2-7; 9 bases line up with TRBD2. The V segment lost 0 bases and the J segment 0 bases; nucleotides outside the gene matches: 6. CDR1 is SEHNR and CDR2 is FQNEAQ in the germline V gene (reference sequence). This CDR3 has 17 residues. The CDR3 reads CASSLAGSGRPSYEQYF. The CDR3 DNA is TGTGCCAGCAGCTTAGCCGGGAGCGGGAGGCCCTCCTACGAGCAGTACTTC.

This clonotype was observed a few times. The chain's CDR3 is CSARDPGFYEQYF. The CDR3 region has the DNA TGCAGTGCTAGAGATCCAGGATTCTACGAGCAGTACTTC. The J gene is TRBJ2-7, the V gene TRBV20-1, with D hard to call. Deletions cut 0 bases from V and 3 bases from J, with 9 bases between. The CDR3 is made up of 13 amino acids. Germline V gives CDR1 DFQATT, CDR2 SNEGSKA (reference sequence).

This clonotype has ten or more counts. V gene TRBV21-1 combines with J gene TRBJ1-2. TRBV21-1 is a documented pseudogene. CDR3 length: 16 amino acids. Here the CDR3 DNA reads TGTGCCAGCAGGGTCGTTTGGGTGACGACCGACTATGGCTACACCTTC. Translating it yields CASRVVWVTTDYGYTF.

The chain joins TRBV14 to TRBJ2-2; 8 nucleotides agree with TRBD1. CDR1 and CDR2 (germline): SGHDN, FVKESK. This CDR3 contains 15 residues. The V segment lost 4 bases and the J segment 7 bases; nucleotides outside the gene matches: 8. The CDR3 bases are TGTGCCAGCAGCCCGTACACAGGGGGGCACGGGGAGCTGTTTTTT. Translated, it gives CASSPYTGGHGELFF.

The chain is built from TRBV5-1 and TRBJ2-3; 8 bases agree with TRBD2. The CDR3 runs to 15 residues. Germline V CDR1 and CDR2: SGHRS, YFSETQ. V lost 0 bases, J lost 4 bases, and 4 bases stayed unmatched. Here the CDR3 DNA reads TGCGCCAGCAGCTTGGTGGCGGGAGGCCCAGATACGCAGTATTTT. Protein: CASSLVAGGPDTQYF.

This clonotype was picked up a small number of times. The rearrangement joins TRBV12-3 or TRBV12-4 to TRBJ2-4; D not certain. Between the trimmed V and J ends, which lost 6 bases and 0 bases, there was a span of 12 bases. This CDR3 has 15 amino acids. CDR3 sequence: CASSPKNLAKNIQYF. The CDR3 bases are TGTGCCAGCAGCCCCAAGAATCTAGCCAAAAACATTCAGTACTTC.

Many counts were recorded for this clonotype. The CDR3 sequence: CASSPAGLNTEAFF. CDR3 DNA sequence: TGTGCCAGCTCACCTGCCGGGTTGAACACTGAAGCTTTCTTT. The V gene is TRBV18, the J gene TRBJ1-1; D not certain. Trimming removed 3 bases at V and 0 bases at J, with 8 bases between. This CDR3 has 14 amino acids. The germline gives CDR1 KGHSH, CDR2 LQKENI.

This clonotype showed up many times. The V and J genes are TRBV7-8 and TRBJ1-3; maybe TRBD1 (6 bases). The V gene's germline CDR1 is SGHVS and CDR2 FQNEAQ. V shed 4 bases and J shed 4 bases, with 11 bases lying between them. The CDR3 covers 14 residues. The CDR3 loop is CASSSTGQGNTIYF. The CDR3 nucleotides read TGTGCCAGCAGCTCAACAGGGCAAGGAAACACCATATATTTT.

This clonotype was picked up many times. This chain links TRBV28 with TRBJ1-5, with 8 bases matching TRBD1. The CDR3 runs to 18 residues. The trim removed 3 bases at V and 0 bases at J, leaving 10 bases unmatched. CDR1 and CDR2 (germline): MDHEN, SYDVKM. The CDR3 region is CASSFTGQEVYSNQPQHF. CDR3 bases: TGTGCCAGCAGTTTTACGGGACAGGAGGTTTATAGCAATCAGCCCCAGCATTTT.

This clonotype was found many times. V and J are TRBV6-5 and TRBJ1-1, with D uncertain. CDR3 length: 14 amino acids. The germline CDR1 and CDR2 sequences are MNHEY and SVGAGI. V was clipped by 5 bases and J by 0 bases, with 10 bases between them. CDR3 bases: TGTGCCAGCAGTCCCCGGGAAATGAACACTGAAGCTTTCTTT. Translating gives CASSPREMNTEAFF.

The CDR3, as DNA: TGTGCCAGCAGCTTAGATGAACGGGCTAGCGGGAGGAATGAGCAGTTCTTC. Translation gives CASSLDERASGRNEQFF. The genes are TRBV11-2 and TRBJ2-1, with 11 bases aligning to TRBD2. This CDR3 has 17 residues. With 0 bases clipped from V and 7 bases from J, the junction kept 8 bases outside the gene matches. Germline CDR1 is SGHAT and CDR2 is FQNNGV.

The chain joins TRBV6-5 to TRBJ2-7; D might be TRBD1 or TRBD2, each matching 5 bases. Germline values: CDR1 MNHEY, CDR2 SVGAGI. The CDR3 is 14 residues long. V was trimmed by 5 bases and J by 6 bases, leaving 17 bases between them. CDR3 bases: TGTGCCAGCAGTCCTACACGGAAAGGGACCGAGCAGTACTTC. It is translated as CASSPTRKGTEQYF.

Ten or more counts support this clonotype. This sequence joins TRBV6-6 and TRBJ2-7, with D perhaps assigned TRBD1 or TRBD2 (5 bases each). CDR1 is MNHNY, CDR2 SVGAGI, per germline (reference sequence). V was cut by 2 bases and J by 2 bases, with 7 bases left in between. The CDR3 has 13 residues. CDR3 loop: CASSYGGPYEQYF. In nucleotides, the CDR3 is TGTGCCAGCAGTTACGGGGGACCCTACGAGCAGTACTTC.

The gene calls are TRBV27 and TRBJ2-1; no firm D call. This CDR3 has 12 residues. Germline V gene lookup returns CDR1 MNHEY and CDR2 SMNVEV (reference sequence). Deletions cut 4 bases from V and 7 bases from J, with 8 bases between. The CDR3 sequence is CASSSLLNEQFF. The CDR3 bases are TGTGCCAGCAGTTCCCTTTTGAATGAGCAGTTCTTC.

This clonotype was detected many times. This chain connects TRBV13 to TRBJ1-2, with 8 bases lining up with TRBD1. V lost 6 bases and J lost 7; bases outside the gene matches: 7. Looked up from germline, CDR1 is PRHDT and CDR2 is FYEKMQ (reference sequence). The CDR3 runs to 13 residues. The CDR3 loop reads CASSWTGMAGYTF. CDR3 DNA sequence: TGTGCCAGCAGTTGGACAGGGATGGCTGGCTACACCTTC.

This clonotype was detected many times. The rearrangement joins TRBV12-3 or TRBV12-4 to TRBJ2-1, with a tentative D call TRBD2 (5 bases). The CDR3 runs 13 residues. V was shortened by 2 bases and J by 9 bases, with 11 bases between the two germline ends. CDR3 nucleotides: TGTGCCAGCAGTTTAATCGGGATGGGTGAGCAGTTCTTC. This translates into CASSLIGMGEQFF.

This clonotype was counted ten times or more. The gene calls are TRBV6-6 and TRBJ1-1; D is uncertain. This CDR3 is 14 amino acids long. With 4 bases removed from V and 5 bases from J, the gap between germline ends came to 14 bases. Germline CDR1 is MNHNY and CDR2 is SVGAGI (reference sequence). The CDR3 region is CASSWAGKETEAFF. CDR3 nucleotides: TGTGCCAGCAGTTGGGCCGGGAAGGAGACTGAAGCTTTCTTT.

Details on this clonotype: A much larger clone lies a single base off, so this may be a read error. The V gene is TRBV18, the J gene TRBJ2-6; TRBD1 matches at 7 bases. The CDR3 runs to 15 residues. Germline lookup yields CDR1 KGHSH and CDR2 LQKENI. The CDR3 sequence is CTSSSTGSGANVLTF. For the CDR3, the DNA is TGTACCAGCTCATCGACAGGGTCTGGGGCCAACGTCCTGACTTTC.

CDR3 amino acids: CAISESGGQETQYF. The CDR3 nucleotides read TGTGCCATCAGTGAGTCTGGGGGGCAAGAGACCCAGTACTTC. The V call is TRBV10-3, the J call TRBJ2-5; a possible D gene is TRBD2 (6 bases). V gave up 0 bases and J gave up 2 bases, with 7 bases separating them. This CDR3 is 14 amino acids long. Germline values: CDR1 ENHRY, CDR2 SYGVKD.

This clonotype was counted only a few times. The chain carries TRBV12-3 or TRBV12-4 and TRBJ1-1, with D possibly TRBD1 on 5 matching bases. V shed 3 bases and J shed 0 bases, with 14 bases lying between them. The CDR3 has 16 amino acids. The CDR3 nucleotides read TGTGCCAGCAGTTTCGCGGGGGAAGATTTGAACACTGAAGCTTTCTTT. It codes for CASSFAGEDLNTEAFF.

In its sample, this clonotype was seen a few times. The gene calls are TRBV12-3 or TRBV12-4 and TRBJ2-5; 9 nucleotides align to TRBD1. V was pared by 6 bases and J by 6 bases, with 8 bases of the junction left unmatched. CDR3 length: 14 amino acids. The CDR3 reads CASRPGTGPKTQYF. Written as DNA, the CDR3 is TGTGCCAGCAGACCCGGGACAGGGCCCAAGACCCAGTACTTC.